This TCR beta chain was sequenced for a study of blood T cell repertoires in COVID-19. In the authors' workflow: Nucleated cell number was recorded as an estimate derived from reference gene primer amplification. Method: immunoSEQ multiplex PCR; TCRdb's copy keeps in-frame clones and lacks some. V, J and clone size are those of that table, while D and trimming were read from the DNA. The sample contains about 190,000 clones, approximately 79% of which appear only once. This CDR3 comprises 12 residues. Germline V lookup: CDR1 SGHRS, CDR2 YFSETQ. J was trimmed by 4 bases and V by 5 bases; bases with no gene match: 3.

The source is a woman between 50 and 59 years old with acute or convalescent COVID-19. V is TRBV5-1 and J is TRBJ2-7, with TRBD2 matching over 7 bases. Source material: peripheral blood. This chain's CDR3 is CASSWGGYEQYF. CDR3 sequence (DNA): TGCGCCAGCAGTTGGGGGGGATACGAGCAGTACTTC.